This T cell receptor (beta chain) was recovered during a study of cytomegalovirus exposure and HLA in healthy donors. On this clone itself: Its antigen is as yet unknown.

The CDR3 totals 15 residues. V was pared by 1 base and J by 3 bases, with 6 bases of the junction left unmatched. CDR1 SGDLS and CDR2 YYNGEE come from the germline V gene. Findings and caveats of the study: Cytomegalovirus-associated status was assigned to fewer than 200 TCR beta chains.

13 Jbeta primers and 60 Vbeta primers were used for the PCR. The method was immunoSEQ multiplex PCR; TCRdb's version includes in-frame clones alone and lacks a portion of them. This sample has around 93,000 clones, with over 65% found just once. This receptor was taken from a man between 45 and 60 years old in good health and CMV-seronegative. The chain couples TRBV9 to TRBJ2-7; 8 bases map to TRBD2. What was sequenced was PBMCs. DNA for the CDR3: TGTGCCAGCAGCGTATCGGAGCGGGGGTACTACGAGCAGTACTTC. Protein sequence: CASSVSERGYYEQYF.